These 28 T cell receptor beta chains were all obtained from the same sample, sequenced in a study of blood T cell repertoires in COVID-19. The protocol was immunoSEQ multiplex PCR, while the TCRdb copy is restricted to in-frame clones and leaves out a portion. The data hold about 320,000 clones, with approximately 88% observed a single time. Sequences were obtained from PBMCs or T cells enriched from blood (not recorded which). These receptors were taken from a man aged 25-40 years who had recovered from COVID-19.

The chain couples TRBV30 to TRBJ2-3; D is possibly TRBD2 (6 bases). V gave up 2 bases and J gave up 8 bases, with 17 bases separating them. This CDR3 is built from 14 residues. From germline, CDR1 is GTSNPN and CDR2 SVGIG (reference sequence). CDR3 nucleotides: TGTGCCTGGAGTTCCGGAGGGTTTGGGGGTACGCAGTATTTT. It translates to CAWSSGGFGGTQYF.

This rearrangement joins TRBV9 to TRBJ1-2; D ambiguous. The V and J ends lost 1 base and 2 bases respectively, with 6 bases between them. This CDR3 is 13 amino acids long. The germline V gene encodes CDR1 SGDLS and CDR2 YYNGEE. The CDR3 sequence is CASSVTENYGYTF. The CDR3 DNA reads as TGTGCCAGCAGCGTAACAGAGAACTATGGCTACACCTTC. Using reference TRBV9 and TRBJ1-2 for the parts outside the CDR3, the full variable domain is DSGVTQTPKHLITATGQRVTLRCSPRSGDLSVYWYQQSLDQGLQFLIQYYNGEERAKGNILERFSAQQFPDLHSELNLSSLELGDSALYFCASSVTENYGYTFGSGTRLTVV.

The gene calls are TRBV27 and TRBJ1-1, with 9 bases matching TRBD1. The CDR3 has 14 amino acids. Looked up from germline, CDR1 is MNHEY and CDR2 is SMNVEV (reference sequence). J gave up 5 bases and V 0 bases, and 1 base lay outside the gene matches. The CDR3 nucleotides read TGTGCCAGCAGTTTATCGACAGGGGGGACTGAAGCTTTCTTT. Translated, it gives CASSLSTGGTEAFF.

This rearrangement joins TRBV5-4 to TRBJ1-1; D is ambiguous. The CDR3 has 14 amino acids. V shed 1 base and J shed 2 bases, with 9 bases lying between them. Germline values: CDR1 SGHNT, CDR2 YYREEE (reference sequence). The CDR3 DNA is TGTGCCAGCAGCTTGTCCGCCCTAAACACTGAAGCTTTCTTT. It translates to CASSLSALNTEAFF.

This clone showed up just a few times. This chain connects TRBV2 to TRBJ2-5; no reliable D call. The CDR3 loop spans 14 amino acids. Trimming pared 4 bases from V and 2 bases from J, leaving 11 bases between. Germline V gene data show CDR1 as SNHLY and CDR2 as FYNNEI. In DNA, the CDR3 is TGTGCCAGCAGTGGTCGGCTGCGGCAAGAGACCCAGTACTTC. The encoded protein is CASSGRLRQETQYF.

CDR3 sequence (DNA): TGTGCCAGCAGCCAAGGAGGCTCCTACAATGAGCAGTTCTTC. Translation: CASSQGGSYNEQFF. The chain carries TRBV6-5 and TRBJ2-1; TRBD2 might be the D (5 bases). The CDR3 runs to 14 residues. CDR1 MNHEY and CDR2 SVGAGI come from the germline V gene. Trimming stripped 6 bases from V and 0 bases from J, with 9 bases between.

This clone was counted a single time. The chain recombines TRBV27 with TRBJ1-5; TRBD1 matches 7 bases. The germline CDR1 and CDR2 sequences are MNHEY and SMNVEV (reference sequence). The CDR3 covers 16 residues. Germline trimming cut 8 bases from V and 2 bases from J; bases unmatched to any gene: 12. The CDR3 region has the DNA TGTGCCAGCCGCCGGGAGGGGGCATTGCGCAATCAGCCCCAGCATTTT. Amino acids: CASRREGALRNQPQHF.

The genes are TRBV9 and TRBJ1-4; weak D call: TRBD1 (5 bases). Germline CDR1 SGDLS, CDR2 YYNGEE. Trimming left V 3 bases short and J 7 bases short, with 13 bases between. The CDR3 has 14 amino acids. In DNA, the CDR3 is TGTGCCAGCAGCGAAGGGAGGGGTGGTGAAAAACTGTTTTTT. Translating gives CASSEGRGGEKLFF.

The CDR3 region is CASSVLRDTQYF. CDR3 coding DNA: TGTGCCAGCAGTGTACTGAGGGATACGCAGTATTTT. The chain combines TRBV2 with TRBJ2-3; D gene uncertain. The germline V gene has CDR1 SNHLY and CDR2 FYNNEI. V lost 4 bases and J 6 bases, leaving 8 bases between the germline ends. This CDR3 is built from 12 residues.

This clone was observed a single time. The rearrangement joins TRBV27 to TRBJ1-1; 7 bases match TRBD1. The CDR3 covers 17 residues. The germline V gene encodes CDR1 MNHEY and CDR2 SMNVEV (reference sequence). V trimming: 2 bases; J trimming: 0 bases; junction bases outside the gene matches: 9. DNA for the CDR3: TGTGCCAGCAGTTTAGCCCCGACAGGGTTGGTGAACACTGAAGCTTTCTTT. Translated: CASSLAPTGLVNTEAFF.

The CDR3 region is CSVERPGIPGELFF. The CDR3 coding sequence is TGCAGCGTTGAACGCCCGGGTATTCCCGGGGAGCTGTTTTTT. The chain links TRBV29-1 to TRBJ2-2; D is undetermined. The germline CDR1 and CDR2 sequences are SQVTM and ANQGSEA. Between the trimmed V and J ends, which lost 2 bases and 6 bases, there was a span of 13 bases. The CDR3 is 14 amino acids.

V is TRBV29-1 and J is TRBJ1-2; 9 bases map to TRBD1. V shed 2 bases, J shed 3 bases, and the junction held 13 bases outside the gene matches. Looked up from germline, CDR1 is SQVTM and CDR2 is ANQGSEA. The CDR3 is made up of 17 amino acids. CDR3 DNA: TGCAGCGTTGAAAGCCCGGGACAGGGAGAGGGGTACTATGGCTACACCTTC. This gives the protein CSVESPGQGEGYYGYTF.

The gene calls are TRBV15 and TRBJ1-2; D not resolved. The V gene's germline CDR1 is LNHNV and CDR2 YYDKDF (reference sequence). Trimming shortened V by 0 bases and J by 8 bases, and 10 bases separated the two germline ends. This CDR3 is built from 13 residues. This CDR3 is CATSRDVGLGYTF. CDR3 in DNA: TGTGCCACCAGCAGAGATGTCGGGTTGGGCTACACCTTC.

J is TRBJ1-4 and V is TRBV6-1; 7 bases are shared with TRBD1. Per the germline V gene, CDR1 is MNHNS and CDR2 is SASEGT. Losses at the gene ends were 3 bases for V and 5 bases for J; bases not matched to a gene: 6. This CDR3 region has 15 residues. CDR3 in DNA: TGTGCCAGCAGTGACCCGGGGACAGTAAATGAAAAACTGTTTTTT. Translating it yields CASSDPGTVNEKLFF.

This chain links TRBV5-1 with TRBJ1-6; 7 bases are a match to TRBD1. This CDR3 is 17 amino acids long. Looked up from germline, CDR1 is SGHRS and CDR2 is YFSETQ. Trimming removed 4 bases from V and 0 bases from J; junction bases left unmatched: 7. Written as DNA, the CDR3 is TGCGCCAGCAGCCTAGGGGGCTTAGGCTCCTATAATTCACCCCTCCACTTT. Translated, it gives CASSLGGLGSYNSPLHF. The full variable domain, its missing parts supplied by reference TRBV5-1 and TRBJ1-6, is KAGVTQTPRYLIKTRGQQVTLSCSPISGHRSVSWYQQTPGQGLQFLFEYFSETQRNKGNFPGRFSGRQFSNSRSEMNVSTLELGDSALYLCASSLGGLGSYNSPLHFGNGTRLTVT.

The CDR3 coding sequence is TGTGCCAGCAGTCCACCCGGGGATAATGAGCAGTTCTTC. Its translation is CASSPPGDNEQFF. The chain joins TRBV12-3 or TRBV12-4 to TRBJ2-1, with D tentatively TRBD2 (5 bases). The CDR3 has 13 residues. V gave up 5 bases and J gave up 7 bases, with 12 bases separating them.

This clone was recorded only once. The chain links TRBV7-2 to TRBJ1-2; the D is unclear. Trimming removed 8 bases at V and 0 bases at J, with 10 bases between. The CDR3 totals 13 residues. Germline V gives CDR1 SGHTA, CDR2 FQGNSA. For the CDR3, the DNA is TGTGCCAGCGGGAGGAGGGCTAACTATGGCTACACCTTC. Translation: CASGRRANYGYTF.

The chain recombines TRBV2 with TRBJ2-7; possible D gene TRBD1, 5 bases. This CDR3 contains 12 residues. CDR1 is SNHLY and CDR2 is FYNNEI in the germline V gene. Trimming shortened V by 6 bases and J by 5 bases, and 11 bases separated the two germline ends. The CDR3 loop is CASRLVGDEQYF. CDR3 in DNA: TGTGCCAGCAGGCTCGTAGGGGACGAGCAGTACTTC.

This clone came up once. The V call is TRBV27, the J call TRBJ2-2, with TRBD1 identical over 7 bases. Looked up from germline, CDR1 is MNHEY and CDR2 is SMNVEV (reference sequence). The CDR3 consists of 15 residues. Germline trimming cut 1 base from V and 6 bases from J; bases unmatched to any gene: 5. CDR3 loop: CASSLYPTGAGELFF. CDR3 bases: TGTGCCAGCAGTTTATATCCTACAGGGGCCGGGGAGCTGTTTTTT.

In its sample, this clone was seen once. CDR3 sequence: CASSLGSGGNYEQYF. DNA for the CDR3: TGTGCCAGCAGCTTGGGGAGCGGGGGAAACTACGAGCAGTACTTC. The chain recombines TRBV11-1 with TRBJ2-7, with 8 bases identical to TRBD2. After removal of 3 bases from V and 3 bases from J, the junction contained 7 bases not matched to a gene. The CDR3 covers 15 residues. Per germline, CDR1 SGHAT and CDR2 FQDESV (reference sequence).

The chain employs TRBV7-9 and TRBJ2-3, with 7 positions matching TRBD2. The CDR3 is 15 amino acids. From germline, CDR1 is SEHNR and CDR2 FQNEAQ (reference sequence). J gave up 1 base and V 3 bases, and 4 bases lay outside the gene matches. In DNA, the CDR3 is TGTGCCAGCAGCTTTCAGGCGGGGGGCACAGATACGCAGTATTTT. Residues: CASSFQAGGTDTQYF. Combining the CDR3 with reference TRBV7-9 and TRBJ2-3 gives the whole variable domain DTGVSQNPRHKITKRGQNVTFRCDPISEHNRLYWYRQTLGQGPEFLTYFQNEAQLEKSRLLSDRFSAERPKGSFSTLEIQRTEQGDSAMYLCASSFQAGGTDTQYFGPGTRLTVL.

The chain couples TRBV3-1 (or the pseudogene TRBV3-2) to TRBJ2-3, with TRBD2 identical over 7 bases. CDR1 and CDR2 from the germline V gene are LGHDT and YNNKEL (reference sequence). The CDR3 contains 16 residues. V was pared by 4 bases and J by 2 bases, with 9 bases of the junction left unmatched. The CDR3 DNA sequence: TGTGCCAGCAGCCCTTATGCGGGGGTCCCCACAGATACGCAGTATTTT. Residues: CASSPYAGVPTDTQYF.

V gene TRBV15 combines with J gene TRBJ1-1, with D tentatively TRBD1 (5 bases). Germline CDR1 reads LNHNV; CDR2 reads YYDKDF (reference sequence). The V and J ends lost 0 bases and 4 bases respectively, with 12 bases between them. This CDR3 is built from 15 residues. The CDR3 sequence is CATSRDKGWATEAFF. DNA for the CDR3: TGTGCCACCAGCAGAGATAAGGGGTGGGCCACTGAAGCTTTCTTT.

The rearrangement links TRBV18 to TRBJ1-2; D is possibly TRBD1 (6 bases). V was clipped by 1 base and J by 6 bases, with 9 bases between them. CDR1 is KGHSH and CDR2 is LQKENI in the germline V gene. This CDR3 has 13 amino acids. CDR3 DNA sequence: TGTGCCAGCTCACCACGACAGGAGGATGGCTACACCTTC. Encoded protein: CASSPRQEDGYTF.

The V and J genes are TRBV6-4 and TRBJ2-3; 8 positions agree with TRBD2. Germline lookup yields CDR1 MRHNA and CDR2 SNTAGT. This CDR3 region has 15 residues. After removal of 6 bases from V and 3 bases from J, the junction contained 8 bases not matched to a gene. As DNA, the CDR3 is TGTGCCAGCAGCCTACGAGCGGGGGAGACAGATACGCAGTATTTT. It codes for CASSLRAGETDTQYF.

V is TRBV7-2 and J is TRBJ2-5; D is undetermined. This CDR3 is built from 13 residues. V lost 3 bases to trimming and J lost 6 bases, with 11 bases between them. Germline V gene lookup returns CDR1 SGHTA and CDR2 FQGNSA. CDR3 loop: CASSFGRQQTQYF. In nucleotides, the CDR3 is TGTGCCAGCAGCTTCGGTCGTCAACAGACCCAGTACTTC.

The chain combines TRBV9 with TRBJ1-2; tentatively, D is TRBD1 (5 bases). The germline gives CDR1 SGDLS, CDR2 YYNGEE. CDR3 length: 12 residues. Deletions cut 6 bases from V and 8 bases from J, with 14 bases between. In nucleotides, the CDR3 is TGTGCCAGCACAAAGGTGGGGCTAGGCTACACCTTC. This gives the protein CASTKVGLGYTF.

This chain uses TRBV29-1 with TRBJ2-3; 11 nucleotides match TRBD1. Germline V gives CDR1 SQVTM, CDR2 ANQGSEA. The CDR3 sequence is 15 residues long. The ends lost 7 bases at V and 4 bases at J; junction bases unmatched: 10. The CDR3 nucleotides are TGCAGCGCCTACGGTGGACAGGGGGCCTCAGATACGCAGTATTTT. Residues: CSAYGGQGASDTQYF.